This T cell receptor beta chain is drawn from a study of shared clonotypes between healthy human individuals. Study-wide background: Per donor, CD8 memory used one plate, CD8 naive used two, CD4 memory used three and CD4 naive used three. Study conclusions and caveats: Around 5% was the fraction of naive CD4 clonotypes found shared across a handful of donors.

Worth noting for this clone: As yet, its antigen is unknown.

Libraries were prepared by immunoSEQ multiplex PCR; TCRdb keeps only in-frame clonotypes and omits some of them. The sample has about 2 million clones; about 95% are singletons. Naive CD8 cells lacked CD45RO and underwent positive selection for CCR7, leaving out terminally differentiated effector memory CD45RA+ cells. All of the donors resided in Nashville, Tennessee, and each was a Caucasian adult. The sequenced sample was naive CD8+ T cells sorted from blood. This sequence originates from a man younger than 35 in good health.

The CDR3 spells CASSRVGVVDPDTEAFF. CDR3 DNA sequence: TGTGCCAGCTCGAGGGTAGGGGTGGTCGACCCGGACACTGAAGCTTTCTTT. This rearrangement joins TRBV19 to TRBJ1-1; D possibly corresponds to TRBD1 (5 bases). Trimming took 9 bases from V and 3 from J, leaving 26 bases between them. Looked up from germline, CDR1 is LNHDA and CDR2 is SQIVND (reference sequence). The CDR3 extends over 17 amino acids.